The subject of this entry is one T cell receptor (beta chain). Its target is unknown. At least 5.5 micrograms of total RNA were extracted per sample. These data originate in a study of blood T cells in healthy people across ages. Study-wide results and limits: PBMC samples, being unsorted, prevented any conclusive comparison of naive and antigen-experienced cells.

A J-beta primer mix and a sample-barcoded 5' primer were used in a second PCR of about 7 to 12 cycles. One entry per CDR3 protein, called by TCRdb with MiXCR from the 5' RACE reads. The sample holds 800,000 or so distinct CDR3 sequences, approximately 25% seen once. CDR3 length: 17 amino acids. The germline V and J ends were trimmed by 3 bases and 0 bases, with 18 bases remaining between them. From germline, CDR1 is DFQATT and CDR2 SNEGSKA (reference sequence). These data were likewise used in another study, on T cells of mothers and their children.

The gene calls are TRBV20-1 and TRBJ2-4; the D is unclear. The origin of this receptor is a boy aged 5-17 years in good health. Sequenced material: blood. CDR3 amino acids: CSASWGASQRAKNIQYF. In DNA form, the CDR3 reads TGCAGTGCTAGTTGGGGTGCCAGTCAGCGAGCCAAAAACATTCAGTACTTC.